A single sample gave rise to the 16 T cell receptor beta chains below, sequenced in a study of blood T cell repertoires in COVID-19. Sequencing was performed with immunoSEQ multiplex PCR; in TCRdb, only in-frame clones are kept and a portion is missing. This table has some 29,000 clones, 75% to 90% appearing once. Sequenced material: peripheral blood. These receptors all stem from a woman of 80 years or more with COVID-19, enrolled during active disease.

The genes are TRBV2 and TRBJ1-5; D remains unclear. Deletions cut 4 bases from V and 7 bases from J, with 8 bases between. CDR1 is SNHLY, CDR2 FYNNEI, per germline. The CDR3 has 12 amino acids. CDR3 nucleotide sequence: TGTGCCAGCAGTGTTTCAGGACAGCCCCAGCATTTT. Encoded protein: CASSVSGQPQHF.

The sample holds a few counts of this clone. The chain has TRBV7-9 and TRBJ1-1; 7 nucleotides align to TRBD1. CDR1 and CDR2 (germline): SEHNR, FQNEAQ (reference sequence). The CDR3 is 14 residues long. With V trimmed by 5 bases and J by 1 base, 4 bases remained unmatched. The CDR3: CASSEDRANTEAFF. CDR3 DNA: TGTGCCAGCAGCGAAGACAGGGCGAACACTGAAGCTTTCTTT. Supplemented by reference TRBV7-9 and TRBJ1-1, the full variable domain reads DTGVSQNPRHKITKRGQNVTFRCDPISEHNRLYWYRQTLGQGPEFLTYFQNEAQLEKSRLLSDRFSAERPKGSFSTLEIQRTEQGDSAMYLCASSEDRANTEAFFGQGTRLTVV.

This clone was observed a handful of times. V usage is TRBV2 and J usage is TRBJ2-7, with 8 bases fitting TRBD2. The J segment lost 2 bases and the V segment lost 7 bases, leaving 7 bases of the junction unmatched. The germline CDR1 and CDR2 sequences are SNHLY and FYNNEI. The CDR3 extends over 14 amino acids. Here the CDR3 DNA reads TGTGCCAGCACAGCTAGCGGGCTAACCTACGAGCAGTACTTC. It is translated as CASTASGLTYEQYF. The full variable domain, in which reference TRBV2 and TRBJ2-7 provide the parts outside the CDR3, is EPEVTQTPSHQVTQMGQEVILRCVPISNHLYFYWYRQILGQKVEFLVSFYNNEISEKSEIFDDQFSVERPDGSNFTLKIRSTKLEDSAMYFCASTASGLTYEQYFGPGTRLTVT.

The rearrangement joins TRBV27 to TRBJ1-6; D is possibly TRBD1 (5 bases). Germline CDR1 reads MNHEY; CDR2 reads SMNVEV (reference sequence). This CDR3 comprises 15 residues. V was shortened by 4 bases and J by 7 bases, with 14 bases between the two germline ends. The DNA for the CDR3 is TGTGCCAGCAGTTCGTACGGGGGTCTAAATTCACCCCTCCACTTT. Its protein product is CASSSYGGLNSPLHF.

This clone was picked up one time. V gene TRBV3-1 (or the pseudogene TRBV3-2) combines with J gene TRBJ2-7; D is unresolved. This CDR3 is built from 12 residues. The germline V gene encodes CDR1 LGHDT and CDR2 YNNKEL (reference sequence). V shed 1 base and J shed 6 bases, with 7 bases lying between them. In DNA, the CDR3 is TGTGCCAGCAGCCAAGTTCCGGGCGAGCAGTACTTC. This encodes CASSQVPGEQYF.

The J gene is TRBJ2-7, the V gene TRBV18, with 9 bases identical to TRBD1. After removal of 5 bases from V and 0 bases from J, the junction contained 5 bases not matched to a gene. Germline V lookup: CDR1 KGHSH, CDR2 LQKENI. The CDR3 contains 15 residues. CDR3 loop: CASSLGQGSSYEQYF. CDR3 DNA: TGTGCCAGCTCATTGGGACAGGGTAGCTCCTACGAGCAGTACTTC.

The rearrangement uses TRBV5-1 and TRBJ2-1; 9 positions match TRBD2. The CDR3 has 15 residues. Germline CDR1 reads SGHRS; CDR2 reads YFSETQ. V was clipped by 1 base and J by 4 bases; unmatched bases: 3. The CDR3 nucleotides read TGCGCCAGCAGCTTGAGCACTAGCGGGTACAATGAGCAGTTCTTC. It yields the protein CASSLSTSGYNEQFF.

The CDR3 DNA follows: TGCAGCGTTGTTAGGGGGTCTTCTGCTTTCTTT. Its protein product is CSVVRGSSAFF. The rearrangement links TRBV29-1 to TRBJ1-1; D is possibly TRBD1 (6 bases). V gave up 4 bases and J gave up 11 bases, with 14 bases separating them. Germline loops: CDR1 SQVTM, CDR2 ANQGSEA. The CDR3 spans 11 residues.

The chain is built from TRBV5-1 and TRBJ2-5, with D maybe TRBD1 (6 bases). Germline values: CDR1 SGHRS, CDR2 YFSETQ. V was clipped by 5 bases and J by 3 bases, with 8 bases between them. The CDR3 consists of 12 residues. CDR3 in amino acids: CASRDSEETQYF. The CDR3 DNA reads TGCGCCAGCAGGGACAGCGAAGAGACCCAGTACTTC.

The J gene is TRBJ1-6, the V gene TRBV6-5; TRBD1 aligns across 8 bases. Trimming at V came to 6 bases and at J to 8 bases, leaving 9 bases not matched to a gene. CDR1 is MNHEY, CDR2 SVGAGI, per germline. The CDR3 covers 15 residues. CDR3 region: CASSGGQGQYSPLHF. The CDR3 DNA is TGTGCCAGCAGCGGAGGACAGGGTCAATATTCACCCCTCCACTTT.

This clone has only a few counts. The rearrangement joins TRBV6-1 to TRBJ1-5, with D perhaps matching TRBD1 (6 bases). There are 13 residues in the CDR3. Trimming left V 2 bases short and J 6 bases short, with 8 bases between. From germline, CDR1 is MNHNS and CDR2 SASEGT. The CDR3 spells CASSEQGFQPQHF. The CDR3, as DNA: TGTGCCAGCAGTGAACAGGGGTTTCAGCCCCAGCATTTT.

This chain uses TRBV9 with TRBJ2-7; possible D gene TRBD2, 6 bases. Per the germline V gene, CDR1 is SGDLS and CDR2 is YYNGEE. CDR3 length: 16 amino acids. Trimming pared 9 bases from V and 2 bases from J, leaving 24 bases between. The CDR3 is CATWGWRRALPYEQYF. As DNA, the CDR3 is TGTGCCACGTGGGGTTGGAGGAGGGCCCTCCCCTACGAGCAGTACTTC.

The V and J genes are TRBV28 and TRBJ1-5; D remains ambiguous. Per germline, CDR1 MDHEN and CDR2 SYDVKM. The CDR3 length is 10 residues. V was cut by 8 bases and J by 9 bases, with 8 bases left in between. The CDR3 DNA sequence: TGTGCCAGCGGGCGGGGGCCCCAGCATTTT. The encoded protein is CASGRGPQHF.

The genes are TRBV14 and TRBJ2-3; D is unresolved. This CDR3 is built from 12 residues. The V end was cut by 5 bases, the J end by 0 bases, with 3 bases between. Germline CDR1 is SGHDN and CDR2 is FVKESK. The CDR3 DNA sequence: TGTGCCAGCAGCAGCAGCACAGATACGCAGTATTTT. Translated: CASSSSTDTQYF.

The CDR3 spells CASSPTTGNTDTQYF. The CDR3 nucleotides are TGTGCCAGCAGTCCCACGACAGGGAACACAGATACGCAGTATTTT. The chain combines TRBV6-5 with TRBJ2-3; 7 nucleotides agree with TRBD1. CDR1 and CDR2 from the germline V gene are MNHEY and SVGAGI. The CDR3 spans 15 residues. V trimming: 5 bases; J trimming: 2 bases; junction bases outside the gene matches: 7.

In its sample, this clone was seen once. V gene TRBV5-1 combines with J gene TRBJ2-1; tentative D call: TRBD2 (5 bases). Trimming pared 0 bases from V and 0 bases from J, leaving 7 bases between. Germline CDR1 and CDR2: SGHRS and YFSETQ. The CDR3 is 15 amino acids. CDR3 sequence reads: CASSLGGSSYNEQFF. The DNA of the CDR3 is TGCGCCAGCAGCTTGGGAGGGAGCTCCTACAATGAGCAGTTCTTC.